Sequencing of this TCR beta chain was carried out in a study of spatial heterogeneity in lung cancer. Overall study findings and caveats: More often at tumor resection than at routine follow-up, ubiquitous expanded tumor TCRs were detected in the blood.

By frequency in the sample, this clonotype is medium-sized. Its antigen is unknown. TCRdb reprocessed the 5' RACE reads via MiXCR and lists one record per CDR3 protein. Here the sample spans some 11,000 distinct CDR3 sequences, 5.5% to 7% being singletons. Regarding time point: sample taken at primary tumor resection. The donors comprised approximately 72 untreated early-stage non-small cell lung cancer patients. Whole RNA obtained from tumor, nontumor lung or frozen PBMC underwent sequencing without sorting. With 6 bases removed from V and 3 bases from J, the gap between germline ends came to 15 bases. CDR3 length equals 14 residues. Germline V gene data show CDR1 as MDHEN and CDR2 as SYDVKM.

The source of this sequence is a male donor with early-stage non-small cell lung cancer. This sample comprised PBMCs, obtained at surgery. The rearrangement uses TRBV28 and TRBJ2-7; D tentatively reads TRBD1 or TRBD2 (6 bases each). Written as DNA, the CDR3 is TGTGCCAGCAGCACGCCAGGGGAGGTCTACGAGCAGTACTTC. The encoded protein is CASSTPGEVYEQYF. Based on the CDR3 plus reference TRBV28 and TRBJ2-7, the full variable domain is DVKVTQSSRYLVKRTGEKVFLECVQDMDHENMFWYRQDPGLGLRLIYFSYDVKMKEKGDIPEGYSVSREKKERFSLILESASTNQTSMYLCASSTPGEVYEQYFGPGTRLTVT.